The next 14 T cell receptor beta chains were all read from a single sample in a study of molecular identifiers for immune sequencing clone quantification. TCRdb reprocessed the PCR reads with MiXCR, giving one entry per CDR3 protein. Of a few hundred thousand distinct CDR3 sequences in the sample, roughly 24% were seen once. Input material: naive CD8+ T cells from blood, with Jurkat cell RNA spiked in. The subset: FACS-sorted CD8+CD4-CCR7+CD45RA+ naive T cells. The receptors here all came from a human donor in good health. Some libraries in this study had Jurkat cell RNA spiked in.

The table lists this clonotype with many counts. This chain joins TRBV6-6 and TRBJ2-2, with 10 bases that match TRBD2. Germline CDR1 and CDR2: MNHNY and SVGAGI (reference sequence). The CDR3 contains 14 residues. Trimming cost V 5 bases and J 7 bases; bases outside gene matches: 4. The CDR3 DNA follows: TGTGCCAGCAGTCTAGCGGGAGAAATCGGGGAGCTGTTTTTT. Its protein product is CASSLAGEIGELFF.

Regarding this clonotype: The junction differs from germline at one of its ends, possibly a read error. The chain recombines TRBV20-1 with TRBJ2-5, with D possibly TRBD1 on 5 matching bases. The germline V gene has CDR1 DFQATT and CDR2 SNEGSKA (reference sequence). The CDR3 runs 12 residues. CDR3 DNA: TGCAGTGCTACGACAGACGGTGAGAGCCAGTACTTC. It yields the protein CSATTDGESQYF.

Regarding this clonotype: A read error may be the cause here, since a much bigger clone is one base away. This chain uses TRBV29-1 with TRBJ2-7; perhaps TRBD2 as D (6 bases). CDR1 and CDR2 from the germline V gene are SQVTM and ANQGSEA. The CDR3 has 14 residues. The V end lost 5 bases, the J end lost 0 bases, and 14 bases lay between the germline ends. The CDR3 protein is CSVTGLGSSYEQYF. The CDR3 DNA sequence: TGCAGCGTTACGGGACTGGGGAGCTCCTACGAGCAGTACTTC.

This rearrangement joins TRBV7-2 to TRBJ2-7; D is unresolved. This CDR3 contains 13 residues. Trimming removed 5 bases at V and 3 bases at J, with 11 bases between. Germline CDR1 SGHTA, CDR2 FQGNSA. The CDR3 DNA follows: TGTGCCAGCAGCCCCACATCAGACTACGAGCAGTACTTC. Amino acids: CASSPTSDYEQYF.

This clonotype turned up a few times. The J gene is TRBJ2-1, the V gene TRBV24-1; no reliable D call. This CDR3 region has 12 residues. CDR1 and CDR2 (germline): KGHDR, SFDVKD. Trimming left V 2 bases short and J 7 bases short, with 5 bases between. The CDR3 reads CATSDSRNEQFF. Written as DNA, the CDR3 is TGTGCCACCAGTGATTCGCGGAATGAGCAGTTCTTC.

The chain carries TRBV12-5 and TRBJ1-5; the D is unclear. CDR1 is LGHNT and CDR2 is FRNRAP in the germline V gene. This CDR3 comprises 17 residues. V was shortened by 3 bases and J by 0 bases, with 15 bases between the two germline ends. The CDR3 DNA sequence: TGTGCTAGTGGTTTTGATCCCGCCTTGTATAGCAATCAGCCCCAGCATTTT. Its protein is CASGFDPALYSNQPQHF.

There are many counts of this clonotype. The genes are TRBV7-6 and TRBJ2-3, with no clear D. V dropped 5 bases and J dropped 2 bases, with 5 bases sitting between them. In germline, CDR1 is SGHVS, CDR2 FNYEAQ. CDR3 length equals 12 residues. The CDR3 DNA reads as TGTGCCAGCAGCCTTATCACAGATACGCAGTATTTT. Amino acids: CASSLITDTQYF.

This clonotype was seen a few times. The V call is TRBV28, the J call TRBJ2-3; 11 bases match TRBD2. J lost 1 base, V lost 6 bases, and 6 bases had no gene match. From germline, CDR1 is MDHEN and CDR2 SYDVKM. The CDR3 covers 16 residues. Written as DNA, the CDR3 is TGTGCCAGCAGATTAGCGGGAGGGCTCCGCACAGATACGCAGTATTTT. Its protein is CASRLAGGLRTDTQYF. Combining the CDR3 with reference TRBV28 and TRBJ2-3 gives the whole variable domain DVKVTQSSRYLVKRTGEKVFLECVQDMDHENMFWYRQDPGLGLRLIYFSYDVKMKEKGDIPEGYSVSREKKERFSLILESASTNQTSMYLCASRLAGGLRTDTQYFGPGTRLTVL.

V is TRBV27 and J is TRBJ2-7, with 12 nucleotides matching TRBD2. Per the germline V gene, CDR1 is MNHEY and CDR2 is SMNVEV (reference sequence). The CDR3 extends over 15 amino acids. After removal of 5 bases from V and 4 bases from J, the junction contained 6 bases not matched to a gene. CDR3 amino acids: CASSPGTSGFYEQYF. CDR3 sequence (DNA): TGTGCCAGCAGTCCCGGGACTAGCGGGTTTTACGAGCAGTACTTC.

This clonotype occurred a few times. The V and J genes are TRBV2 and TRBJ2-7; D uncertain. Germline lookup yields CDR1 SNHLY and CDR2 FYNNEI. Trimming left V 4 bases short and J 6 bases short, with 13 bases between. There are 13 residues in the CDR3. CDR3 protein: CASSASRALEQYF. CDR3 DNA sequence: TGTGCCAGCAGTGCGAGCCGGGCCCTCGAGCAGTACTTC.

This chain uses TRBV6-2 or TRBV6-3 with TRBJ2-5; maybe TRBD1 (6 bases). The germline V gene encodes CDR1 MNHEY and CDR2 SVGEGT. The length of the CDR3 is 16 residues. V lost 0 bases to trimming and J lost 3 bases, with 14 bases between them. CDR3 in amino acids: CASSYSVDRLEETQYF. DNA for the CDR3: TGTGCCAGCAGTTACTCCGTTGACAGGTTAGAAGAGACCCAGTACTTC.

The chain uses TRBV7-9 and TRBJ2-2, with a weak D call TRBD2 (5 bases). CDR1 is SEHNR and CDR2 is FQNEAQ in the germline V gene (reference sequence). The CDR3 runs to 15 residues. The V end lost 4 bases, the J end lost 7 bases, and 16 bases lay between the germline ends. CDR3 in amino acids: CASSSSIIGGGELFF. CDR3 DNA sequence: TGTGCCAGCAGCTCATCCATAATCGGAGGCGGGGAGCTGTTTTTT.

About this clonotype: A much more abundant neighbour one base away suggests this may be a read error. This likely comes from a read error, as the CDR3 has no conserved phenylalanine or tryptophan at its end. As DNA, the CDR3 is TGTGCCAGCAGTGTTTGGGATACTAGCACAGATACGCAGTATCTT. This translates into CASSVWDTSTDTQYL. The rearrangement uses TRBV7-9 and TRBJ2-3; D is uncertain. Trimming left V 6 bases short and J 0 bases short, with 13 bases between. This CDR3 has 15 amino acids. Germline CDR1 and CDR2: SEHNR and FQNEAQ (reference sequence).

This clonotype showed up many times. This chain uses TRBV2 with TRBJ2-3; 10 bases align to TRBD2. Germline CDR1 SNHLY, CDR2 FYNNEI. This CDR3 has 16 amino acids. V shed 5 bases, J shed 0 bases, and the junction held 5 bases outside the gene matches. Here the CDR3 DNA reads TGTGCCAGCAGTCCGGGACTAGCGACTAGCACAGATACGCAGTATTTT. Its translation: CASSPGLATSTDTQYF.